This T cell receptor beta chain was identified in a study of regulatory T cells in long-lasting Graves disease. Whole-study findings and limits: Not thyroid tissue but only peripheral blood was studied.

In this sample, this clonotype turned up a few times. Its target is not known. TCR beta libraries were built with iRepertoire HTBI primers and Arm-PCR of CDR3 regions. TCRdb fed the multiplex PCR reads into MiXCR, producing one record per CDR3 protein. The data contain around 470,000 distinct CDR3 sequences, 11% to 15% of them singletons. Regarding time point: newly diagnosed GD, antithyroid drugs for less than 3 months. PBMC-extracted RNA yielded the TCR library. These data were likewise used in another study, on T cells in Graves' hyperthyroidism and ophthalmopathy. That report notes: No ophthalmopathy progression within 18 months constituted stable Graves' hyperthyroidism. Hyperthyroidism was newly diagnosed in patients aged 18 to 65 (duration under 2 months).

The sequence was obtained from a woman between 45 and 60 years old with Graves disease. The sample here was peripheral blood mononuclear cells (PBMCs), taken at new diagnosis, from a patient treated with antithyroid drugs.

DNA for the CDR3: TGTGCCTGGAGTGTACGGTGGCATTTGAGCGGAAAAGCTTCCTACGAGCAGTACTTC. It codes for CAWSVRWHLSGKASYEQYF. The rearrangement uses TRBV30 and TRBJ2-7, with a tentative D call TRBD2 (5 bases). The CDR3 is 19 residues long. Trimming cost V 0 bases and J 1 base, with 25 bases left between them. Looked up from germline, CDR1 is GTSNPN and CDR2 is SVGIG (reference sequence).